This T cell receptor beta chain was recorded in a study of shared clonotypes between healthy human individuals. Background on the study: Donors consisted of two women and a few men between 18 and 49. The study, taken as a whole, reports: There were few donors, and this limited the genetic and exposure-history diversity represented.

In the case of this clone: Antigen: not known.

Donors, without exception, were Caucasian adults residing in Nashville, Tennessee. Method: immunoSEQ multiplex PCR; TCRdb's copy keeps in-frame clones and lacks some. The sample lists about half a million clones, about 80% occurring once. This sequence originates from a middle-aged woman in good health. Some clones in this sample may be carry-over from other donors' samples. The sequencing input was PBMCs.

The CDR3 nucleotides are TGTGCCAGCAGTTACGGACAGGGCTCTGAAGCTTTCTTT. Residues: CASSYGQGSEAFF. The rearrangement uses TRBV6-6 and TRBJ1-1, with 8 bases fitting TRBD1. In germline, CDR1 is MNHNY, CDR2 SVGAGI (reference sequence). With V trimmed by 2 bases and J by 6 bases, 2 bases remained unmatched. The CDR3 is made up of 13 amino acids.